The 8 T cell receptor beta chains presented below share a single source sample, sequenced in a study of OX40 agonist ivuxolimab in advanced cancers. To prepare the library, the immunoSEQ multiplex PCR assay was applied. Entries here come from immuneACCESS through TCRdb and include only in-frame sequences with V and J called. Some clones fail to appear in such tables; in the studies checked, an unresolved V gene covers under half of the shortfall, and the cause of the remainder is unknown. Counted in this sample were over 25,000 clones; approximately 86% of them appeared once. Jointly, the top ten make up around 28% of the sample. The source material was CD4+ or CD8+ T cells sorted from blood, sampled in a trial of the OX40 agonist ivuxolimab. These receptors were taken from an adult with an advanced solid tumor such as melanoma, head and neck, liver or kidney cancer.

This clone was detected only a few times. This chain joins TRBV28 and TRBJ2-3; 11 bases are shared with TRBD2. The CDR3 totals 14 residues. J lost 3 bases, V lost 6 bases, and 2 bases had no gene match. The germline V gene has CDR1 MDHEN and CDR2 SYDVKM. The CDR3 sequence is CASRRLAGTDTQYF. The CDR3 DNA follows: TGTGCCAGCAGGCGACTAGCGGGAACAGATACGCAGTATTTT.

The CDR3 here is CASSRGGQNEQFF. The CDR3 DNA is TGTGCCAGTAGCCGGGGGGGGCAGAATGAGCAGTTCTTC. The V gene is TRBV19, the J gene TRBJ2-1; TRBD2 matches 8 bases. From germline, CDR1 is LNHDA and CDR2 SQIVND (reference sequence). There are 13 residues in the CDR3. Trimming at V came to 6 bases and at J to 7 bases, leaving 5 bases not matched to a gene.

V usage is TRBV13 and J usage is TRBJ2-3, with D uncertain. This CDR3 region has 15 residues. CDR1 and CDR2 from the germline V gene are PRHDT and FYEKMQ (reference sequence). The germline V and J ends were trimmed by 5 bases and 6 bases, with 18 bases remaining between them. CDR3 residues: CASSPHLIKDDTQYF. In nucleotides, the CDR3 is TGTGCCAGCAGCCCACACTTAATTAAGGATGATACGCAGTATTTT.

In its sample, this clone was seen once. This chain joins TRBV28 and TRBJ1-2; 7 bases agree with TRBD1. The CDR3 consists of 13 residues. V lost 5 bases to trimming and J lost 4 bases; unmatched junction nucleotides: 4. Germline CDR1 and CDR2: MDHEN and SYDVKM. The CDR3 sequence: CASSPTGAYGYTF. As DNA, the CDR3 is TGTGCCAGCAGTCCTACAGGGGCCTATGGCTACACCTTC.

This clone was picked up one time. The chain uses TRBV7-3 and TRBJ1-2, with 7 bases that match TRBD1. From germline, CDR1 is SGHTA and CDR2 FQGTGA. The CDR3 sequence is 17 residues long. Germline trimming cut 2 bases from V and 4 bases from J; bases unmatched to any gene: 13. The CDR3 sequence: CASSLLETGTNPYGYTF. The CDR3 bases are TGTGCCAGCAGCTTACTCGAGACAGGGACCAACCCCTATGGCTACACCTTC.

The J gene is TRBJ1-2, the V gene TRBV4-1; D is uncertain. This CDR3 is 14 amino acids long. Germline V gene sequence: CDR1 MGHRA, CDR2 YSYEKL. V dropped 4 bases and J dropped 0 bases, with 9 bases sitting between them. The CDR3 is CASSPLGANYGYTF. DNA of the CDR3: TGCGCCAGCAGCCCCCTTGGGGCTAACTATGGCTACACCTTC.

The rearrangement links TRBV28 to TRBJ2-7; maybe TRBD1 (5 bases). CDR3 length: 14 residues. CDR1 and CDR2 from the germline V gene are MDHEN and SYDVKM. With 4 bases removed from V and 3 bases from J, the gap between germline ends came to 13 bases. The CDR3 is CASSSARQLYEQYF. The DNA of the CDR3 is TGTGCCAGCAGTTCCGCCCGACAGCTCTACGAGCAGTACTTC.

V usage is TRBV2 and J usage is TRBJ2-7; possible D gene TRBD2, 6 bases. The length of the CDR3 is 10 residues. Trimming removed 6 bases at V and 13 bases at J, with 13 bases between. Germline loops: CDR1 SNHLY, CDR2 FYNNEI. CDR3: CASRVGTLYF. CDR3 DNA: TGTGCCAGCAGGGTCGGGACTCTATACTTC.